The clone carrying this T cell receptor (beta chain) was found once. Its specificity is not known. The junction does not match germline at one end; this may be a read error. Generated by immunoSEQ multiplex PCR, the TCRdb table keeps only in-frame clones and is missing some. The sample yields about 93,000 clones, 85% to 95% seen once. This CDR3 is built from 15 residues. Germline CDR1 is SGHTA and CDR2 is FQGNSA. The data belong to a study of graft-versus-host responses after intestinal transplantation. Study observations and caveats: Allografts carried high graft-versus-host to host-versus-graft clonal ratios in patients having graft-donor T cell macrochimerism.

This clonotype was obtained from a human donor who received an intestinal transplant. The chain joins TRBV7-2 to TRBJ1-5; D possibly corresponds to TRBD1 (5 bases). The source was unstimulated CD8+ T cells sorted from spleen or lymph node cells, collected before intestinal transplant. The CDR3 protein is CASSLDSLSNQPQHF. The CDR3 nucleotides are TGTGCCAGCAGTTTAGACAGCCTTAGCAATCAGCCCCAGCATTTT.